Below, one T cell receptor (beta chain) is given with its context. The assay was immunoSEQ multiplex PCR, and TCRdb's table has in-frame clones only and misses some. The sample holds about 70,000 clones; 85% to 90% are singletons and the top ten take about 4%. These data originate in a study of blood T cell repertoires in COVID-19. V gave up 6 bases and J gave up 3 bases, with 9 bases separating them. Germline lookup yields CDR1 MNHEY and CDR2 SVGAGI. CDR3 size: 12 residues. The J gene is TRBJ2-7, the V gene TRBV6-5, with TRBD2 as a possible D gene (5 bases). The source material was peripheral blood. The clonotype originates from a man between 65 and 85 years old with active COVID-19. The CDR3 DNA sequence: TGTGCCAGCAGCCTACGGGGCTACGAGCAGTACTTC. It translates to CASSLRGYEQYF.